This entry is about one TCR beta chain. Its antigen remains unidentified. Base qualities are not at hand, and no much larger clone is one base apart. The cohort was made up of 666 healthy bone marrow donors. At the time of sampling, all cohort members were nominally healthy, though unrecorded immune exposures were likely present. The donor tested CMV seronegative, placing the donor among the 350 or so seronegative members of the cohort. Each donor provided a peripheral blood sample, and peripheral blood mononuclear cells were used for TCR beta sequencing. Genomic DNA was extracted from the blood cell samples with the Qiagen DNeasy Blood Extraction Kit. The sample originates from a study of cytomegalovirus exposure and HLA in healthy donors (dated by TCRdb to between 2016 and 2019). Study-wide context: An earlier analysis of more than 550 of the donors reported under 300 Gb of sequence data and roughly 120 million unique TCR beta sequences obtained from around 170 million T cells. An early release that covered roughly 600 HLA-typed donors contained around 300 gigabases of sequencing data and approximately 85 million unique TCR sequences. Among the roughly 380 genotyped donors, approximately 76% belonged to the genetic ancestry cluster associated with self-reported Caucasian donors. The study aimed to test whether signatures of past pathogen exposure could be identified by cataloging public T cell receptors. The T cell repertoires of some 700 subjects were profiled by immunosequencing and related to cytomegalovirus serostatus. A separate validation cohort of more than 100 different subjects was used in addition to the roughly 640-subject first cohort. High-throughput TCR immunosequencing, statistical association of individual TCRs with disease status, and machine learning were combined to predict cytomegalovirus infection status. A later analysis re-examined previously published TCR beta repertoires from hundreds of donors and added high-resolution HLA genotyping to investigate patterns of TCR occurrence. Rather than using new phenotypic data, the later analysis identified candidate immune exposures from TCR beta sequences and from how often those sequences occurred across donors. An earlier analysis of 587 of the donors applied high-throughput TCR beta sequencing to assess whether each TCR beta V gene segment acted as functional or pseudogenic. Alongside the repertoire data, information on donor age, sex, ethnicity and CMV serostatus was compiled. A later genetic analysis used genome-wide SNP genotypes for about 65% of the 666 donors, treating that subset as a discovery cohort. Every discovery cohort repertoire had been produced on one sequencing platform. Both class I and class II loci were covered by HLA typing, at four-digit resolution. Typing coverage differed by locus: A, B, C, DRB1 and DQB1 were typed in about 629-640 donors, DQA1 in approximately 520, DPA1 in around 580, and DPB1 in 450 to 490. Because of strong linkage in the cohort, a few DR-DQ haplotypes were treated as single units for association and clustering. Among over 350 genotyped donors of the cohort, an average of approximately 240,000 unique TCR beta nucleotide sequences were sequenced per donor, roughly 20% of them non-productive. What the research found in general, with its limitations: In a later analysis, HLA-associated TCR beta chains showed more clonal expansion and lower generation probabilities than non-associated chains that were equally common. In the study, approximately 160 TCR beta chains were listed as associated with cytomegalovirus. Because HLA typing was unavailable for some donors at each locus, only the typed subset was used in association tests. According to the authors, the approach could potentially be generalized to other disease states and immunological phenotypes. Cytomegalovirus status was reported to be diagnosed by the classifier with high specificity and sensitivity in both the original and validation cohorts. Most CMV-associated TCR beta chains appeared to be HLA-restricted in a later analysis, and the HLA associations seemed to be driven largely by CMV exposure. The presence/absence analyses assumed that sequencing depth was roughly uniform across donors, and that assumption may not be true. In an earlier analysis of about 600 of the donors, most TCR beta V segments appeared in productive rearrangements about 87% or about 30% of the time, broadly matching IMGT annotations. In vitro tests confirmed that a few of the cytomegalovirus-associated TCR beta chains recognize cytomegalovirus antigens. The 87-base-pair reads could not distinguish some IMGT-functional V segments, including TRBV6-2 and TRBV6-3, so those segments were excluded. Correlated functional status among segregating V segments might reflect linkage disequilibrium, but an unknown experimental factor could not be ruled out. A cluster of highly shared sequence variants was judged likely to be a technical artifact of the sequencing pipeline. Several of the top co-occurrence clusters appeared to be linked to parvovirus B19, influenza, CMV and Epstein-Barr virus, according to a later analysis. Specific HLA alleles were associated with 18,000 or so TCR beta sequences at a false discovery rate of 0.05 in a later analysis. When HLA alleles, especially DR and DQ, strongly co-occurred, TCR associations were difficult to assign to individual alleles. Across donors, most TCR sequences were observed very rarely, whereas some public TCRs were present in many individuals. Because counts were too low, about 17 rarely observed V segments, including chromosome 9 orphons, were excluded from the earlier analysis of some 540 of the donors. CMV serostatus was the only immune exposure information available for the cohort. A later genetic analysis reported fewer N-insertions in productive TCRs among donors in an Asian-associated ancestry cluster than the roughly 700-donor mean. In a later analysis, TCR association rates were found to vary across HLA loci, with the most associated TCRs seen for DRB1 alleles and the fewest for HLA-C alleles. A further reported finding was that TCR beta sequences accurately predicted the HLA-A and HLA-B alleles for most subjects in the first cohort. An association between a missense DCLRE1C variant and V-gene and J-gene trimming of TCR beta chains was found in a later genetic analysis and replicated in an independent cohort. This cohort had only TCR beta chains sequenced, and the lack of alpha or paired-chain data limited which features could be detected.

The library was obtained by the immunoSEQ multiplex PCR assay. For the multiplex PCR, a mixture combining 60 forward primers for TCR Vbeta segments and 13 reverse primers for TCR Jbeta segments was used. The CDR3 region of rearranged TCR beta genes was amplified from genomic DNA with a multiplex PCR assay. On the Illumina HiSeq System, the amplified TCR beta libraries were sequenced as 87-base-pair reads. The published analysis was carried out like this. A later analysis tallied approximately 87 million unique TCR beta chains across the 666 repertoires, and around 10 million of those chains were shared by two or more donors. Raw reads were error-corrected and collapsed into unique sequences with a nearest-neighbor algorithm that merged closely related sequences to remove PCR and sequencing errors. To assign V, D and J gene segments, CDR3 sequences were aligned to IMGT reference sequences. For a sequence to be retained, at least a six-nucleotide match to both a V gene segment and a J gene segment was required. A rearrangement counted as productive if the CDR3 had no stop codons and remained in frame with V and J, and every other rearrangement counted as non-productive. CDR3 was defined according to IMGT convention as the region running from the second conserved V-encoded cysteine to the conserved J-encoded phenylalanine. The earlier analysis of approximately 590 of the donors excluded any sequence lacking an unambiguous match to a single V gene segment. An earlier analysis of under 750 of the donors called V segments functional above 56.7% productive rearrangements and segregating when the between-donor standard deviation exceeded 5%. A statistical classification framework was developed to diagnose cytomegalovirus status using the catalog of TCR beta chain sequences. V and J gene assignment, in a later analysis, came from comparing TCR nucleotide sequences with IMGT/GENE-DB human TR gene sequences. In a later analysis, CDR3 sequences and most-parsimonious VDJ recombination scenarios were assigned using the TCRdist pipeline. In a later analysis, every TCR beta chain was defined by the combination of its CDR3 amino acid sequence and its V-gene family, and reads without a unique V-gene family were dropped. As a way to deal with suspected cross-contamination and a sequencing artifact, a later analysis dropped 500 to 700 nucleotide sequences that were highly shared and had low generation probability. In a later analysis, a clonal expansion index was calculated for each public chain from normalized within-repertoire ranks of inferred template counts. A later analysis computed generation probabilities with a VDJ recombination model fitted to out-of-frame rearrangements, and checked the results against IGoR. In a later analysis, hypergeometric tests were used to score TCR-TCR, TCR-HLA and TCR-CMV co-occurrence, with a repertoire-size bias correction applied to TCR pairs. A later analysis estimated false discovery rates by permuting HLA or CMV assignments 20 times. A later analysis grouped co-occurring TCRs with DBSCAN, adding TCRdist sequence similarity when clustering within HLA-allele-positive subsets. For co-occurrence clustering, repertoires with fewer than 30,000 or more than 120,000 public chains were excluded, along with four to six repertoires with anomalous nucleotide sharing. TCRdb carries this immuneACCESS record with in-frame sequences only. Its versions omit some clonotypes, under half of them owing to an unresolved V gene in the studies checked, with the rest unexplained. The DNA gave D and trimming, while V, J and clone size come from that table. This sample gives around 130,000 clones in total; about four fifths of them show up just once. Less than 2.5% of the sample is in the top ten clones.

The germline V gene gives CDR1 as KGHSH and CDR2 as LQKENI. The junction shows trimming of 3 bases on V and 8 bases on J, plus 19 bases between the germline ends. The CDR3 measures 15 amino acids from cysteine to phenylalanine. Just the 45-base CDR3 DNA is kept, in frame starting at base 1. The rearrangement combines TRBV18 with TRBJ1-2; 6 matching bases give a weak D call of TRBD1. The receptor's source is a woman aged 35 to 49 in good health and CMV-seronegative. Sequencing used PBMCs. The CDR3 protein: CASSPEAPRGYGYTF. The sequence in DNA is TGTGCCAGCTCACCGGAGGCGCCCAGGGGTTACGGCTACACCTTC. Outside the CDR3, residues come from the reference TRBV18 and TRBJ1-2 proteins, so the full variable domain is: NAGVMQNPRHLVRRRGQEARLRCSPMKGHSHVYWYRQLPEEGLKFMVYLQKENIIDESGMPKERFSAEFPKEGPSILRIQQVVRGDSAAYFCASSPEAPRGYGYTFGSGTRLTVV.